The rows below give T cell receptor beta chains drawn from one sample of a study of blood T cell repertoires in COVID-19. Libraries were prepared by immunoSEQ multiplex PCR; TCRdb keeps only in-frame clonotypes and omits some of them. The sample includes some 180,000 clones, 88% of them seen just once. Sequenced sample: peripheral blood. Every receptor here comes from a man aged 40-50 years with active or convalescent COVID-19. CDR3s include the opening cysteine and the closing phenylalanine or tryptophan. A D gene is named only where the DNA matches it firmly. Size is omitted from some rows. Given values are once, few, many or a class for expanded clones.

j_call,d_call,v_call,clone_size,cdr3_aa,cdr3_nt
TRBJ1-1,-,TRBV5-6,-,CASSLVDGRGREAFF,TGTGCCAGCAGCTTGGTAGATGGGCGAGGGCGGGAAGCTTTCTTT
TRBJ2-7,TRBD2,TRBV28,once,CASSFEGGGSSYEQYF,TGTGCCAGCAGTTTTGAGGGTGGCGGGAGCTCCTACGAGCAGTACTTC
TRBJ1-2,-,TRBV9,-,CASSGGQRTYGYTF,TGTGCCAGCAGCGGGGGGCAGAGAACTTATGGCTACACCTTC
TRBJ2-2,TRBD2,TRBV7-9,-,CASSLSLAVTGELFF,TGTGCCAGCAGCTTATCACTAGCGGTCACCGGGGAGCTGTTTTTT
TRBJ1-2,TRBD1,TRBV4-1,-,CASSQETGAGYGYTF,TGCGCCAGCAGCCAAGAAACAGGGGCTGGCTATGGCTACACCTTC
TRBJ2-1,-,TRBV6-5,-,CASRPDSLHEQFF,TGTGCCAGCAGACCGGACTCTCTCCATGAGCAGTTCTTC
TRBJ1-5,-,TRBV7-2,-,CASSLVTGSQPQHF,TGTGCCAGCAGCTTAGTAACAGGTAGTCAGCCCCAGCATTTT
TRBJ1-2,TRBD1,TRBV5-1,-,CASTAQGQGVYGYTF,TGCGCCAGTACCGCCCAGGGACAGGGTGTTTATGGCTACACCTTC
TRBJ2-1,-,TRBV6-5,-,CASRPVSPALEQFF,TGTGCCAGCAGACCCGTTAGCCCGGCACTCGAGCAGTTCTTC
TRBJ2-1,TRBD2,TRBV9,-,CASSANSGGTYNEQFF,TGTGCCAGCAGCGCCAATAGCGGGGGTACCTACAATGAGCAGTTCTTC
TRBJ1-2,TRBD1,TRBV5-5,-,CASSSSGTGLVNGYTF,TGTGCCAGCAGCTCTTCCGGGACAGGGCTGGTGAATGGCTACACCTTC
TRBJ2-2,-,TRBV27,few,CASSLLARYNTGELFF,TGTGCCAGCAGTTTATTAGCCAGATATAACACCGGGGAGCTGTTTTTT
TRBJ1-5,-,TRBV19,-,CASSLQGPQHF,TGTGCCAGTAGTCTTCAGGGTCCCCAGCATTTT
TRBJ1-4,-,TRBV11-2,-,CASSPEEKLFF,TGTGCCAGCAGCCCGGAGGAAAAACTGTTTTTT
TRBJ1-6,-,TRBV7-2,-,CASSLERGSPLHF,TGTGCCAGCAGCTTAGAAAGGGGATCACCCCTCCACTTT
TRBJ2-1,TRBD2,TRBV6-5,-,CATTELATEQFF,TGTGCCACAACCGAACTAGCGACTGAGCAGTTCTTC
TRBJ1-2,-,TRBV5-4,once,CASSFSRANYGYTF,TGTGCCAGCAGCTTTTCCAGGGCTAACTATGGCTACACCTTC
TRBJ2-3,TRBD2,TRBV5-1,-,CASSFGGGSTDTQYF,TGCGCCAGCAGCTTTGGCGGGGGGAGCACAGATACGCAGTATTTT
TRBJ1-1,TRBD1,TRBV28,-,CASSLWGQGARNTEAFF,TGTGCCAGCAGTTTATGGGGACAGGGGGCCCGGAACACTGAAGCTTTCTTT
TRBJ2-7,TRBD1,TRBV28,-,CASTTTGSYEQYF,TGTGCCAGCACCACGACAGGGTCCTACGAGCAGTACTTC
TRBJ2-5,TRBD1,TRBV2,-,CASFHRGQETQYF,TGTGCCAGTTTTCACAGGGGACAAGAGACCCAGTACTTC
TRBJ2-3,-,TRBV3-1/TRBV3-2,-,CASSQERGDTQYF,TGTGCCAGCAGCCAAGAGCGGGGAGATACGCAGTATTTT
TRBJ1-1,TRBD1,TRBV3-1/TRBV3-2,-,CASSYRDRGEGTEAFF,TGTGCCAGCAGCTACCGGGACAGGGGAGAGGGAACTGAAGCTTTCTTT
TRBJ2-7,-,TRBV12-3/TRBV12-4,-,CASSLRRDEQYF,TGTGCCAGCAGTTTACGCAGGGACGAGCAGTACTTC
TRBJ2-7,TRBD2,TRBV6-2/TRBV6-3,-,CASSPGLAGVHEQYF,TGTGCCAGCAGTCCCGGACTAGCGGGAGTCCACGAGCAGTACTTC
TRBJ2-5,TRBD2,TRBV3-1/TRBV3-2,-,CASSPLAGEMETQYF,TGTGCCAGCAGCCCCTTAGCGGGGGAGATGGAGACCCAGTACTTC
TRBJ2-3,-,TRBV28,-,CASSLPGGVTDTQYF,TGTGCCAGCAGTTTACCGGGGGGCGTCACAGATACGCAGTATTTT
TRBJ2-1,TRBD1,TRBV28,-,CASFTTGQLYNEQFF,TGTGCCAGTTTTACGACGGGACAGTTGTACAATGAGCAGTTCTTC
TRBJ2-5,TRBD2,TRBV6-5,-,CASTYTSDKETQYF,TGTGCCAGCACCTATACTAGCGATAAAGAGACCCAGTACTTC
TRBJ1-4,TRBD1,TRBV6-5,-,CASSSGTVANEKLFF,TGTGCCAGCAGTTCGGGGACAGTAGCTAATGAAAAACTGTTTTTT
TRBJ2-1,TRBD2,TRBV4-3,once,CASSQEGGSVDEQFF,TGCGCCAGCAGCCAAGAGGGAGGGTCCGTCGATGAGCAGTTCTTC
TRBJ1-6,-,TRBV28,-,CASSFPRAGGNSPLHF,TGTGCCAGCAGTTTCCCGAGAGCGGGGGGCAATTCACCCCTCCACTTT
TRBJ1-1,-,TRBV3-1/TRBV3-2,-,CASSQVSLQKNTEAFF,TGTGCCAGCAGCCAAGTTTCTCTACAGAAGAACACTGAAGCTTTCTTT
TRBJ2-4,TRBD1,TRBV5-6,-,CASSLFGTGFSGENIQYF,TGTGCCAGCAGCTTGTTTGGGACAGGGTTTTCGGGGGAAAACATTCAGTACTTC
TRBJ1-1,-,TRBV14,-,CASSPGGLGDDTEAFF,TGTGCCAGCAGTCCGGGAGGGTTGGGGGATGACACTGAAGCTTTCTTT
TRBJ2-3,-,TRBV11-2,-,CASSGTAGTIADTQYF,TGTGCCAGCAGCGGAACCGCCGGGACAATCGCAGATACGCAGTATTTT
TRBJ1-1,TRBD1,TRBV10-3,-,CAISDVDRGLTEAFF,TGTGCCATCAGTGATGTCGACAGGGGGCTCACTGAAGCTTTCTTT
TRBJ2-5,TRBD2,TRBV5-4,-,CASSLLTRTSGSETQYF,TGTGCCAGCAGCTTGTTGACTCGGACTAGCGGGTCGGAGACCCAGTACTTC
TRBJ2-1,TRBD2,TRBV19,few,CASSIEPGLAGARNEQFF,TGTGCCAGTAGTATAGAACCAGGACTAGCGGGAGCTCGTAATGAGCAGTTCTTC
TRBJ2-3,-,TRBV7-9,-,CASSLEGQRTDTQYF,TGTGCCAGCAGCTTAGAAGGACAGCGCACAGATACGCAGTATTTT
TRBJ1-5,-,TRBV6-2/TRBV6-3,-,CASSPQGDNQPQHF,TGTGCCAGCAGTCCACAGGGTGACAATCAGCCCCAGCATTTT
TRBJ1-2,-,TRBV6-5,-,CASSILGGMHGYTF,TGTGCCAGCAGTATATTGGGGGGAATGCACGGCTACACCTTC
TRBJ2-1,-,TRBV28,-,CASSSLRGQQFF,TGTGCCAGCAGTTCACTAAGGGGTCAGCAGTTCTTC
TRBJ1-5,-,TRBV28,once,CASTREISNQPQHF,TGTGCCAGCACACGCGAAATTAGCAATCAGCCCCAGCATTTT
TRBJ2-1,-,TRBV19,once,CASSMGGNLVGEQFF,TGTGCCAGTAGTATGGGGGGAAATCTTGTCGGTGAGCAGTTCTTC
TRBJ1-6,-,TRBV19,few,CASSRGTARGSPLHF,TGTGCCAGTAGTAGGGGGACCGCCAGGGGTTCACCCCTCCACTTT
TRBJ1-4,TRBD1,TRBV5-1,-,CASSLQGMGANEKLFF,TGCGCCAGCAGCTTACAGGGGATGGGGGCTAATGAAAAACTGTTTTTT
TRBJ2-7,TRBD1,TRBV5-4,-,CASSRDRGLNEQYF,TGTGCCAGCAGCCGAGACAGGGGGCTAAACGAGCAGTACTTC
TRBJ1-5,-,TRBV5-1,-,CASSLSGDSNQPQHF,TGCGCCAGCAGCTTGAGCGGGGATAGCAATCAGCCCCAGCATTTT
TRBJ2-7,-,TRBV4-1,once,CASSQVPGQGAHEQYF,TGCGCCAGCAGCCAAGTGCCGGGTCAGGGTGCCCACGAGCAGTACTTC
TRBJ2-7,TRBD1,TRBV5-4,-,CASSLPGQGSYEQYF,TGTGCCAGCAGCTTACCGGGACAGGGTTCCTACGAGCAGTACTTC
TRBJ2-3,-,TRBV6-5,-,CASSYGRLGIADTQYF,TGTGCCAGCAGTTACGGTCGTCTCGGGATCGCAGATACGCAGTATTTT